The rows below give T cell receptor beta chains drawn from one sample of a study of GPR56 and killer-like receptors on CD4 memory cells. Reprocessing the reads, TCRdb reports a single entry for every CDR3 protein and omits DNA. This sample's clone table lists about 2,900 distinct CDR3 sequences. Sample: memory CD4+ T cells from blood. These TCRs come from a human donor in good health. CDR3s include the opening cysteine and the closing phenylalanine or tryptophan. Clone sizes are given selectively: once, few, many, or a class where the clone is expanded.

J: TRBJ1-1; size: .; V: TRBV9; CDR3: CASSVGTASETEAFF
J: TRBJ2-1; size: .; V: TRBV20-1; CDR3: CSQTSGGFNYNEQFF
J: TRBJ2-2; size: medium-sized; V: TRBV11-1; CDR3: CASTHRGGANTGELFF
J: TRBJ2-7; size: .; V: TRBV7-3; CDR3: CASSLRGGGGPQYF
J: TRBJ1-1; size: .; V: TRBV6-5; CDR3: CASRLLSGGENTEAFF
J: TRBJ2-7; size: medium-sized; V: TRBV6-5; CDR3: CASSPQAGARGEQYF
J: TRBJ2-3; size: .; V: TRBV4-1; CDR3: CASRMIAGVSTDTQYF
J: TRBJ2-2; size: medium-sized; V: TRBV7-2; CDR3: CASSLLAGVPTGELFF
J: TRBJ1-2; size: medium-sized; V: TRBV18; CDR3: CASSPPVRGGYGYTF
J: TRBJ2-6; size: large; V: TRBV6-2/TRBV6-3; CDR3: CATDWGTGANVLTF